This TCR beta chain originates from a study of blood T cell repertoires in COVID-19 (dated by TCRdb to the early 2020s). With respect to the entire study: The collaborator samples originated in the United States, Italy and Spain and spanned the acute and convalescent phases of COVID-19. The prospective study material was composed of cDNA or gDNA derived from T cells, B-cell-depleted T cells, or PBMCs. Deeply sampled blood TCRbeta repertoires from subjects exposed to, actively infected with, or recovered from COVID-19 were included in the dataset. The repertoires were released in a freely available public database meant as a resource for research on the immune response to SARS-CoV-2. The samples were drawn from two sources: the first 160 participants of the ongoing ImmuneRACE study, and 1,000 to 1,500 subjects contributed by 6 global collaborators. Nearly every sample came with metadata listing a de-identified subject ID, COVID-19 status, age in years and sex. Where HLA class I and class II types were available, the types were taken from metadata supplied by the sample provider, not from assay-based typing.

Findings and caveats that apply to the study as a whole: Clinical and demographic metadata were provided uncurated, with the amount varying by source and participant.

One collaborating source in Seattle enrolled patients while the patients were actively infected and followed the patients over time throughout the course of disease. Whole blood was collected in K2EDTA tubes by collaborating institutions according to the institutions' own protocols. For TCRbeta analysis, collaborators shipped samples in one of three forms: frozen whole blood, isolated PBMCs, or DNA extracted from either of those sample types. CDR1 and CDR2, per the germline V gene (reference sequence), are MNHEY and SMNVEV. The CDR3 measures 13 amino acids from cysteine to phenylalanine. Of the read, only the CDR3 DNA is kept; its 39 bases are in frame from base 1. V sheds 5 bases and J sheds 8 bases, leaving 15 bases between their ends. TCRbeta CDR3 regions were amplified from genomic DNA using the immunoSEQ Assay, a bias-controlled multiplex PCR. In the authors' own workflow: Nucleated cell counts per sample were estimated from amplification of reference gene primers within the assay. To quantify the absolute abundance of each unique TCRbeta CDR3 rearrangement, sequence reads were collapsed and filtered. For each sample, productive Simpson clonality was calculated as the square root of Simpson's diversity index across productive rearrangements. TCRdb holds this immuneACCESS table with in-frame rearrangements only. Some clones are missing; in checked studies, unresolved V genes explain under half, and the rest has no known cause. Clone size and the V and J calls come from that table; the DNA yielded D and trimming. This sample holds 150,000 to 200,000 clones; more than 75% were observed only once. The ten biggest clones cover approximately 6% of the sample.

Worth noting for this clone: Its recognized antigen is unknown. Within one base of it there is no much larger clone, and no base qualities were kept.

The chain is made from TRBV27 and TRBJ1-1, and the D gene may be TRBD1, 5 bases matching. Sequencing was carried out using peripheral blood. The TCR originated in a woman in her 40s with COVID-19, enrolled during active disease. The bases are TGTGCCAGCAGTCCCAGACAGCGTTCGGAAGCTTTCTTT. Its coded protein is CASSPRQRSEAFF.